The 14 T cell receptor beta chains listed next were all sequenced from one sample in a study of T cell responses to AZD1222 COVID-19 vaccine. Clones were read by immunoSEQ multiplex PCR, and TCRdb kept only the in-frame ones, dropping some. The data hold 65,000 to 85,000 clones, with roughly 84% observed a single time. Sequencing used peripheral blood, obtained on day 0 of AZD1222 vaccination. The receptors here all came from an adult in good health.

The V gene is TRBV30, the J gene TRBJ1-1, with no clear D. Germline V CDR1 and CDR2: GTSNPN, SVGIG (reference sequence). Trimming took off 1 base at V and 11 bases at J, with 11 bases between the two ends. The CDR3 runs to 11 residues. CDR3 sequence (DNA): TGTGCCTGGAGTGCGTCGGGGAGGGCTTTCTTT. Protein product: CAWSASGRAFF.

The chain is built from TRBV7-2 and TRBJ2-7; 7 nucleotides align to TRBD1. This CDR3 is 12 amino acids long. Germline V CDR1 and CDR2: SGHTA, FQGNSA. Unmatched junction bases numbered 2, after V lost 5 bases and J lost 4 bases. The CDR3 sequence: CASSQTGYEQYF. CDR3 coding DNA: TGTGCCAGCAGCCAGACAGGGTACGAGCAGTACTTC.

CDR3 DNA sequence: TGTGCCAGCATGACCGGAAACTATGGCTACACCTTC. Residues: CASMTGNYGYTF. V usage is TRBV27 and J usage is TRBJ1-2; D is unresolved. CDR3 length equals 12 residues. Trimming left V 7 bases short and J 2 bases short, with 8 bases between. CDR1 MNHEY and CDR2 SMNVEV come from the germline V gene (reference sequence).

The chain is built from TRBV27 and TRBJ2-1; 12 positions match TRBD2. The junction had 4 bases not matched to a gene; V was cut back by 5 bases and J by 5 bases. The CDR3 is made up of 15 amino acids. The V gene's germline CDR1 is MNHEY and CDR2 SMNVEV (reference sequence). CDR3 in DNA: TGTGCCAGCAGTCCACGACTAGCGGGGGACAATGAGCAGTTCTTC. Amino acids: CASSPRLAGDNEQFF.

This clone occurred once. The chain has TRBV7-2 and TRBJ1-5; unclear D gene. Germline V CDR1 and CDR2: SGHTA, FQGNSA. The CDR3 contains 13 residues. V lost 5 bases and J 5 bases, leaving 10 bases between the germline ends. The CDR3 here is CASSPQIYQPQHF. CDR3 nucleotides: TGTGCCAGCAGCCCCCAGATTTATCAGCCCCAGCATTTT. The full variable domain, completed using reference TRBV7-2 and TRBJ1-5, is GAGVSQSPSNKVTEKGKDVELRCDPISGHTALYWYRQSLGQGLEFLIYFQGNSAPDKSGLPSDRFSAERTGGSVSTLTIQRTQQEDSAVYLCASSPQIYQPQHFGDGTRLSIL.

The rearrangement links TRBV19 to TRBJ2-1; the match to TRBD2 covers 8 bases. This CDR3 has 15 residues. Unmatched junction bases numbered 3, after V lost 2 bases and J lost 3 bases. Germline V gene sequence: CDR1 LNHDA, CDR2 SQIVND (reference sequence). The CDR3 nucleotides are TGTGCCAGTAGTATACTGAGCGGGAGCTACAATGAGCAGTTCTTC. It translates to CASSILSGSYNEQFF. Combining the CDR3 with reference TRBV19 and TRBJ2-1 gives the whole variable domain DGGITQSPKYLFRKEGQNVTLSCEQNLNHDAMYWYRQDPGQGLRLIYYSQIVNDFQKGDIAEGYSVSREKKESFPLTVTSAQKNPTAFYLCASSILSGSYNEQFFGPGTRLTVL.

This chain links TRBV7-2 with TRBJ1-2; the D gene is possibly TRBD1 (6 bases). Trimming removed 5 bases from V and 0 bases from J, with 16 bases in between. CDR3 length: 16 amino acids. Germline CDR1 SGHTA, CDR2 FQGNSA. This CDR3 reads CASSVPGAKANYGYTF. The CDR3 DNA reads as TGTGCCAGCAGCGTACCAGGGGCCAAAGCTAACTATGGCTACACCTTC.

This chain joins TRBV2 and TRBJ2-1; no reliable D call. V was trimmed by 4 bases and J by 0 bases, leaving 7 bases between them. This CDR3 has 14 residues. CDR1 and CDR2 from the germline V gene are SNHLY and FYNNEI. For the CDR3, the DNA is TGTGCCAGCAGTGCTTCTAGCTCCTACAATGAGCAGTTCTTC. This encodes CASSASSSYNEQFF.

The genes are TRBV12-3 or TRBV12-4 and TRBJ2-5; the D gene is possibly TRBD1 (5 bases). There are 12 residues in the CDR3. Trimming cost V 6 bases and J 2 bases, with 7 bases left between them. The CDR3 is CASRTEQETQYF. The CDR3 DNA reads TGTGCCAGCAGGACAGAGCAAGAGACCCAGTACTTC.

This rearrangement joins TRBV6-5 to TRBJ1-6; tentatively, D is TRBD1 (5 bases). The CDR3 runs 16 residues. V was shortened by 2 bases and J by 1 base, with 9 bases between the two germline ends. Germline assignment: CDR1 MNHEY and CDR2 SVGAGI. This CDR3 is CASSYKEGSYNSPLHF. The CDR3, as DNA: TGTGCCAGCAGTTACAAGGAGGGGTCCTATAATTCACCCCTCCACTTT.

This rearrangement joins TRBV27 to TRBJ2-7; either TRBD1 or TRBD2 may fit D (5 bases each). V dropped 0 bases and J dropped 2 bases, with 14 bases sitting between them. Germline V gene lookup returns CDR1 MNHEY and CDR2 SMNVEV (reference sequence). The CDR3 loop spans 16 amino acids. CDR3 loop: CASSLSIGTPAYEQYF. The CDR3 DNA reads TGTGCCAGCAGTTTATCGATAGGGACGCCAGCCTACGAGCAGTACTTC.

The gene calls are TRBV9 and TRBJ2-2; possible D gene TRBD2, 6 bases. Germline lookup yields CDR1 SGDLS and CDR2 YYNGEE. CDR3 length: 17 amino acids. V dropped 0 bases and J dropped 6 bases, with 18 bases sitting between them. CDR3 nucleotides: TGTGCCAGCAGCGTAGACGGAGGGGCTCTCCGGGCCGGGGAGCTGTTTTTT. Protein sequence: CASSVDGGALRAGELFF.

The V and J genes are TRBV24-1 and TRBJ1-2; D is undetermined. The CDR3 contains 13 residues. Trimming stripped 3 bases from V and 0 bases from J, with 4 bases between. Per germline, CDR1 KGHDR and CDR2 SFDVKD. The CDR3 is CATSDEPNYGYTF. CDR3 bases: TGTGCCACCAGTGATGAACCTAACTATGGCTACACCTTC.

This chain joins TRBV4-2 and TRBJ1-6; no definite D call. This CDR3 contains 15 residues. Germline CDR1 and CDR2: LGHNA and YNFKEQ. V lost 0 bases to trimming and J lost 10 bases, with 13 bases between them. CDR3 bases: TGTGCCAGCAGCCAAGAAGAGGGTCTGAGGTCACCCCTCCACTTT. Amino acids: CASSQEEGLRSPLHF.